Listed below are T cell receptor beta chains from one sample, sequenced in a study of blood T cell repertoires in COVID-19. The repertoire was sequenced with immunoSEQ multiplex PCR; TCRdb's copy has only in-frame clones and lacks some. The sample consists of over 200,000 clones, 70% to 90% of them appearing once. The sequenced material came from PBMCs or T cells enriched from blood (not recorded which). These receptors originate from a man younger than 40 who had recovered from COVID-19. CDR3s include the opening cysteine and the closing phenylalanine or tryptophan. The order of the fields is V gene, clone size, J gene, D gene, CDR3 protein, CDR3 DNA. D genes are given only for firm matches. The listing skips clone size in some rows; elsewhere it reads once, few, many or a size class.

V gene: TRBV12-3/TRBV12-4; clone size: few; J gene: TRBJ1-6; D gene: NA; CDR3 protein: CASSLTSSPLHF; CDR3 DNA: TGTGCCAGCAGCCTAACCTCTTCACCCCTCCACTTT
V gene: TRBV10-3; clone size: NA; J gene: TRBJ2-7; D gene: NA; CDR3 protein: CATTHGDRYEQYF; CDR3 DNA: TGTGCCACCACTCATGGCGACAGATACGAGCAGTACTTC
V gene: TRBV28; clone size: few; J gene: TRBJ1-2; D gene: NA; CDR3 protein: CAAQGNYGYTF; CDR3 DNA: TGTGCCGCCCAGGGTAACTATGGCTACACCTTC
V gene: TRBV9; clone size: NA; J gene: TRBJ1-6; D gene: NA; CDR3 protein: CASSVEATILHWDNSPLHF; CDR3 DNA: TGTGCCAGCAGCGTAGAGGCGACAATTCTTCATTGGGATAATTCACCCCTCCACTTT
V gene: TRBV6-2/TRBV6-3; clone size: NA; J gene: TRBJ1-2; D gene: TRBD1; CDR3 protein: CASSPRDRVNYGYTF; CDR3 DNA: TGTGCCAGCAGTCCCCGGGACAGGGTTAACTATGGCTACACCTTC
V gene: TRBV2; clone size: NA; J gene: TRBJ2-2; D gene: NA; CDR3 protein: CASRSTDSRRGELFF; CDR3 DNA: TGTGCCAGCAGGAGCACCGACTCCCGAAGGGGGGAGCTGTTTTTT
V gene: TRBV24-1; clone size: NA; J gene: TRBJ2-5; D gene: TRBD1; CDR3 protein: CATSRQGIYETQYF; CDR3 DNA: TGTGCCACCTCCAGACAGGGGATCTACGAGACCCAGTACTTC
V gene: TRBV5-4; clone size: once; J gene: TRBJ2-3; D gene: NA; CDR3 protein: CASSNLTSMLTDTQYF; CDR3 DNA: TGTGCCAGCAGCAATCTTACTAGCATGCTGACAGATACGCAGTATTTT
V gene: TRBV30; clone size: once; J gene: TRBJ1-5; D gene: NA; CDR3 protein: CAWSSGSFGNQPQHF; CDR3 DNA: TGTGCCTGGAGCTCGGGGAGTTTCGGCAATCAGCCCCAGCATTTT
V gene: TRBV11-1; clone size: NA; J gene: TRBJ2-7; D gene: TRBD1; CDR3 protein: CASSALTGGYEQYF; CDR3 DNA: TGTGCCAGCAGCGCACTGACAGGGGGTTACGAGCAGTACTTC
V gene: TRBV7-3; clone size: once; J gene: TRBJ2-2; D gene: NA; CDR3 protein: CASSSRTPRAGELFF; CDR3 DNA: TGTGCCAGCAGCTCCCGGACTCCTCGGGCCGGGGAGCTGTTTTTT